This T cell receptor (beta chain) was documented in a study of CD8 T cells in ankylosing spondylitis. Findings of the study overall: A number of the motif variants had already been described in reactive arthritis synovial fluid and blood. In ankylosing spondylitis blood, a motif of roughly 8 highly homologous TCR beta variants appeared characteristic.

In making TCR beta libraries, quantitative 5'-RACE with molecular barcodes was used. Each CDR3 protein is one row after TCRdb ran MiXCR on the 5' RACE reads. The sample lists some 840,000 distinct CDR3 sequences, 12% seen once, with about 0.49% in the top ten. With 4 bases removed from V and 2 bases from J, the gap between germline ends came to 14 bases. Per the germline V gene, CDR1 is SQVTM and CDR2 is ANQGSEA. The CDR3 sequence is 14 residues long. In regard to this clonotype: What it recognizes is unknown.

The rearrangement uses TRBV29-1 and TRBJ1-1; D might be TRBD1 (5 bases). This TCR came from a male donor with ankylosing spondylitis. Input material: blood, either unsorted or a sorted T cell fraction (not recorded which). The CDR3: CSVGLQVPNTEAFF. CDR3 DNA sequence: TGCAGCGTTGGACTACAGGTACCCAACACTGAAGCTTTCTTT.